This T cell receptor beta chain was identified during a study of shared clonotypes between healthy human individuals. Study summary: Donors had three CD4 naive, three CD4 memory, two CD8 naive and one CD8 memory plate apiece.

CD8 cells classed as naive were CD45RO-negative and positively selected for CCR7, excluding terminally differentiated effector memory CD45RA+ cells. Genomic DNA of each subset was evenly split across several immunoSEQ plates. Data came from immunoSEQ multiplex PCR; TCRdb stores just in-frame clones and leaves some out. Of around 2,100,000 clones in the sample, about 95% were seen once. Trimming pared 0 bases from V and 0 bases from J, leaving 5 bases between. Germline CDR1 and CDR2: MNHEY and SVGAGI. This CDR3 has 14 residues. Regarding the study as a whole: Memory subsets generally showed lower estimated richness than naive subsets.

Comments on this clone: Its antigen is undetermined.

This TCR was recovered from a man aged 18 to 30 in good health. The chain is built from TRBV6-5 and TRBJ1-1; no firm D call. The specimen sequenced was naive CD8+ T cells sorted from blood. The CDR3 reads CASSYSELNTEAFF. CDR3 bases: TGTGCCAGCAGTTACTCGGAATTGAACACTGAAGCTTTCTTT.